The T cell receptor beta chain under discussion was sequenced for a study of shared clonotypes between healthy human individuals. Terminally differentiated effector memory CD45RA+ cells were left out of the naive CD8 fraction, which was CD45RO-negative and positively selected for CCR7. The CDR3 extends over 14 amino acids. The germline V gene has CDR1 LNHNV and CDR2 YYDKDF (reference sequence). V gave up 4 bases and J gave up 3 bases; unmatched junction bases: 2. Clones were sequenced by immunoSEQ multiplex PCR, and TCRdb holds only the in-frame ones, with some missing. This table holds about 2 million clones, 85% to 95% found once.

This receptor was obtained from a man between 18 and 35 years old in good health. The rearrangement links TRBV15 to TRBJ1-1; 10 nucleotides line up with TRBD1. The specimen sequenced was naive CD8+ T cells sorted from blood. CDR3 bases: TGTGCCACCAGCATTGACAGGGGGCACACTGAAGCTTTCTTT. This sequence encodes CATSIDRGHTEAFF.